This T cell receptor (beta chain) was retrieved from a study of shared clonotypes between healthy human individuals. This clone was recorded many times. Germline V lookup: CDR1 SGHAT, CDR2 FQNNGV. The CDR3 is 17 amino acids. Trimming removed 2 bases from V and 3 bases from J, with 19 bases in between. Each subset's genomic DNA was shared equally among a number of immunoSEQ plates. This table comes from immunoSEQ multiplex PCR, and its TCRdb copy is limited to in-frame clones, with some not included. Found here are under 300,000 clones, about 69% of them singletons; the top ten hold 11%. This sequence was found in a man in his thirties or forties in good health. The sequenced sample consisted of memory CD4+ T cells sorted from blood. Subset in this sample: CD45RA-negative fraction. The J gene is TRBJ1-1, the V gene TRBV11-2; D is perhaps TRBD1 (5 bases). The CDR3 reads CASSLSAGQAPYTEAFF. DNA for the CDR3: TGTGCCAGCAGCTTATCCGCGGGGCAGGCCCCGTACACTGAAGCTTTCTTT.